This TCR beta chain was documented in a study of tumor and adjacent non-tumor tissue in lung cancer. Overall study context: Patients comprised 12 adenocarcinoma, a couple of squamous cell carcinoma and 1 small cell lung cancer.

A modified ARM-PCR protocol with three rounds of nested PCR amplified TCRbeta. TCRdb re-called the multiplex PCR reads through MiXCR, storing one row per CDR3 protein. The sample records about 120,000 distinct CDR3 sequences, approximately 80% being singletons. The ends were cut back, 7 bases at V and 6 bases at J, with 19 bases in the middle. Germline-derived CDR1 and CDR2 are MDHEN and SYDVKM. The CDR3 contains 15 residues. General study results and limits: Top 100 clones took a larger repertoire share in normal lung.

This clonotype showed up many times. Antigen specificity is unknown. This sample's RNA came from whole unsorted tissue. The chain uses TRBV28 and TRBJ2-1, with TRBD1 as a possible D gene (8 bases). This sequence originates from an older man with non-small cell lung cancer. The sample comprised lung tumor tissue. CDR3 DNA: TGTGCCAGCAATCTCGTACAGGGGGGGGCCAATGAGCAGTTCTTC. This gives the protein CASNLVQGGANEQFF.